These 22 T cell receptor beta chains share one sample of origin, sequenced in a study of TIL therapy for anti-PD-1-resistant metastatic lung cancer. The time point was: pre-treatment sample, taken before nivolumab and TIL therapy. Most excised metastases sampled were pleural nodules or supraclavicular lymph nodes. The immunoSEQ assay was v3. The assay was immunoSEQ multiplex PCR, and TCRdb's table has in-frame clones only and misses some. The table records fewer than 30,000 clones, roughly three fifths of them present only once. This specimen consisted of tumor tissue, obtained at baseline. The receptors stem from a woman aged 25-85 years with non-small cell lung cancer.

This chain uses TRBV7-8 with TRBJ2-1, with TRBD2 as a possible D gene (5 bases). The CDR3 totals 16 residues. The germline V gene encodes CDR1 SGHVS and CDR2 FQNEAQ. V lost 2 bases, J lost 4 bases, and 15 bases lay in between. The CDR3 spells CASSLNWLAPYNEQFF. CDR3 nucleotides: TGTGCCAGCAGCTTAAATTGGCTAGCCCCTTACAATGAGCAGTTCTTC.

V usage is TRBV7-9 and J usage is TRBJ2-3; 10 bases line up with TRBD2. Germline CDR1 and CDR2: SEHNR and FQNEAQ (reference sequence). The CDR3 contains 16 residues. V was clipped by 5 bases and J by 2 bases; unmatched bases: 7. CDR3 sequence: CASSRGLAESTDTQYF. CDR3 coding DNA: TGTGCCAGCAGCCGAGGACTAGCGGAGTCCACAGATACGCAGTATTTT.

The V call is TRBV5-1, the J call TRBJ2-7, with D maybe TRBD1 (5 bases). The CDR3 has 14 amino acids. Germline CDR1 is SGHRS and CDR2 is YFSETQ. Trimming left V 2 bases short and J 6 bases short, with 15 bases between. In DNA form, the CDR3 reads TGCGCCAGCAGCTTCGGTGCCCGGCAGGGCGAGCAGTACTTC. Its translation is CASSFGARQGEQYF. The complete variable domain, with remaining parts taken from reference TRBV5-1 and TRBJ2-7, reads KAGVTQTPRYLIKTRGQQVTLSCSPISGHRSVSWYQQTPGQGLQFLFEYFSETQRNKGNFPGRFSGRQFSNSRSEMNVSTLELGDSALYLCASSFGARQGEQYFGPGTRLTVT.

CDR3 residues: CASRGQGHQPQHF. CDR3 in DNA: TGTGCCAGCAGGGGACAGGGGCATCAGCCCCAGCATTTT. The chain employs TRBV27 and TRBJ1-5; 10 bases are a match to TRBD1. CDR1 and CDR2 (germline): MNHEY, SMNVEV (reference sequence). The CDR3 runs 13 residues. V was pared by 6 bases and J by 5 bases, with 1 base of the junction left unmatched.

The V gene is TRBV10-1, the J gene TRBJ2-1; 10 bases align to TRBD2. Germline V gene data show CDR1 as WNHNN and CDR2 as SYGVQD (reference sequence). This CDR3 is 16 amino acids long. Trimming took 0 bases from V and 7 from J; bases not matched to a gene: 6. The CDR3 region has the DNA TGCGCCAGCAGTGAGTCGACAGGACTAGCGGTAAATGAGCAGTTCTTC. This encodes CASSESTGLAVNEQFF.

J is TRBJ2-5 and V is TRBV11-2; D gene unclear. The V gene's germline CDR1 is SGHAT and CDR2 FQNNGV. V dropped 5 bases and J dropped 3 bases, with 10 bases sitting between them. This CDR3 has 13 amino acids. CDR3 protein: CASSAYGKETQYF. The CDR3 nucleotides read TGTGCCAGCAGCGCTTATGGGAAAGAGACCCAGTACTTC.

This clone has only a few counts. This chain links TRBV7-9 with TRBJ1-1; D unclear. V shed 0 bases and J shed 0 bases, with 5 bases lying between them. The CDR3 spans 14 residues. Germline V gene data show CDR1 as SEHNR and CDR2 as FQNEAQ (reference sequence). CDR3 nucleotide sequence: TGTGCCAGCAGCTTAGCGCTTCTGAACACTGAAGCTTTCTTT. Translation gives CASSLALLNTEAFF.

This clone was observed at least ten times. The chain joins TRBV7-2 to TRBJ2-2; tentatively, D is TRBD1 (6 bases). The CDR3 has 14 residues. V was clipped by 3 bases and J by 5 bases, with 10 bases between them. CDR1 is SGHTA, CDR2 FQGNSA, per germline. This chain's CDR3 is CASSFSRGTGELFF. CDR3 coding DNA: TGTGCCAGCAGCTTTAGTAGGGGGACCGGGGAGCTGTTTTTT.

The J gene is TRBJ2-5, the V gene TRBV20-1; no definite D call. Looked up from germline, CDR1 is DFQATT and CDR2 is SNEGSKA (reference sequence). V was shortened by 1 base and J by 2 bases, with 2 bases between the two germline ends. This CDR3 region has 11 residues. The CDR3 is CSARVQETQYF. In DNA form, the CDR3 reads TGCAGTGCTAGAGTTCAAGAGACCCAGTACTTC.

CDR3 amino acids: CASSFTTGAGTDTQYF. The CDR3 bases are TGTGCCAGCAGCTTTACGACAGGGGCGGGCACAGATACGCAGTATTTT. The chain joins TRBV7-8 to TRBJ2-3, with 8 bases that match TRBD1. Germline V lookup: CDR1 SGHVS, CDR2 FQNEAQ. The CDR3 is made up of 16 amino acids. The V segment lost 3 bases and the J segment 1 base; nucleotides outside the gene matches: 6.

The rearrangement uses TRBV2 and TRBJ2-7, with a tentative D call TRBD2 (5 bases). Germline CDR1 is SNHLY and CDR2 is FYNNEI. The CDR3 is 13 amino acids. V was shortened by 10 bases and J by 7 bases, with 20 bases between the two germline ends. CDR3 residues: CATRFSPSGEQYF. DNA for the CDR3: TGTGCCACGCGCTTCTCCCCATCGGGGGAGCAGTACTTC.

The J gene is TRBJ1-1, the V gene TRBV11-2; D remains ambiguous. V lost 5 bases and J 6 bases, leaving 16 bases between the germline ends. In germline, CDR1 is SGHAT, CDR2 FQNNGV. This CDR3 has 14 amino acids. The CDR3 is CASSRAMGSSEAFF. In nucleotides, the CDR3 is TGTGCCAGCAGCAGGGCCATGGGCTCTTCTGAAGCTTTCTTT.

A single count supports this clone. The V and J genes are TRBV6-5 and TRBJ2-2; D assignment may be TRBD1 or TRBD2 (6 bases each). V was pared by 5 bases and J by 9 bases, with 13 bases between. CDR1 and CDR2 from the germline V gene are MNHEY and SVGAGI. The CDR3 contains 13 residues. In nucleotides, the CDR3 is TGTGCCAGCAGTCCTACCCGGGGGCGGGAGCTGTTTTTT. This sequence encodes CASSPTRGRELFF.

The chain employs TRBV27 and TRBJ1-3; D is ambiguous. The germline V and J ends were trimmed by 5 bases and 4 bases, with 9 bases remaining between them. The CDR3 extends over 13 amino acids. Germline V gene sequence: CDR1 MNHEY, CDR2 SMNVEV (reference sequence). CDR3 bases: TGTGCCAGCAGTCCGGGGTACGGAAACACCATATATTTT. Its protein product is CASSPGYGNTIYF.

The chain joins TRBV11-2 to TRBJ2-5; no firm D call. V lost 0 bases and J 2 bases, leaving 10 bases between the germline ends. Germline V lookup: CDR1 SGHAT, CDR2 FQNNGV. This CDR3 spans 15 amino acids. CDR3 loop: CASSLDPTGQETQYF. CDR3 coding DNA: TGTGCCAGCAGCTTAGATCCCACTGGGCAAGAGACCCAGTACTTC.

The chain is built from TRBV4-2 and TRBJ2-7; 12 bases line up with TRBD2. J lost 5 bases, V lost 4 bases, and 15 bases had no gene match. CDR1 and CDR2 from the germline V gene are LGHNA and YNFKEQ. This CDR3 contains 18 residues. The CDR3 DNA sequence: TGTGCCAGCAGCCCCGGGCTAGCGGGAGGGCCGGGCCCCGACGAGCAGTACTTC. This gives the protein CASSPGLAGGPGPDEQYF.

This chain links TRBV10-3 with TRBJ2-5; possibly TRBD2 for D (6 bases). The V end lost 6 bases, the J end lost 7 bases, and 18 bases lay between the germline ends. The CDR3 is 14 amino acids. Germline-derived CDR1 and CDR2 are ENHRY and SYGVKD. This CDR3 is CAIRMLGTEGTQYF. DNA for the CDR3: TGTGCCATCAGGATGCTCGGGACGGAGGGGACCCAGTACTTC.

This chain links TRBV6-5 with TRBJ2-3; D tentatively fits TRBD1 or TRBD2 (5 bases each). Germline V lookup: CDR1 MNHEY, CDR2 SVGAGI. V lost 4 bases to trimming and J lost 2 bases, with 13 bases between them. This CDR3 region has 15 residues. The CDR3 nucleotides read TGTGCCAGCAGTTCCCGGGACGGACTCACAGATACGCAGTATTTT. Protein sequence: CASSSRDGLTDTQYF.

The chain employs TRBV29-1 and TRBJ2-7; D is possibly TRBD1 (7 bases). The CDR3 has 14 amino acids. Germline V lookup: CDR1 SQVTM, CDR2 ANQGSEA. Between the trimmed V and J ends, which lost 6 bases and 5 bases, there was a span of 20 bases. This CDR3 reads CSVQFQGGRDEQYF. The CDR3, as DNA: TGCAGCGTCCAATTCCAGGGGGGCAGGGACGAGCAGTACTTC.

The V gene is TRBV7-9, the J gene TRBJ2-1; tentative D call: TRBD2 (7 bases). Germline values: CDR1 SEHNR, CDR2 FQNEAQ (reference sequence). Trimming pared 4 bases from V and 8 bases from J, leaving 12 bases between. This CDR3 spans 13 amino acids. This CDR3 reads CASSSLGGHEQFF. The DNA for the CDR3 is TGTGCCAGCAGCTCCCTGGGGGGGCATGAGCAGTTCTTC.

The chain has TRBV6-6 and TRBJ2-2; D is perhaps TRBD2 (6 bases). Per the germline V gene, CDR1 is MNHNY and CDR2 is SVGAGI (reference sequence). The CDR3 runs 14 residues. Trimming took 6 bases from V and 8 from J, leaving 16 bases between them. The CDR3 here is CASRRDNGWGELFF. In DNA, the CDR3 is TGTGCCAGCAGGCGGGATAATGGGTGGGGGGAGCTGTTTTTT.

The rearrangement links TRBV7-9 to TRBJ1-1; unclear D gene. The V gene's germline CDR1 is SEHNR and CDR2 FQNEAQ (reference sequence). The CDR3 extends over 13 amino acids. V shed 2 bases and J shed 1 base, with 5 bases lying between them. The CDR3 region has the DNA TGTGCCAGCAGCTTACAAGAGAACACTGAAGCTTTCTTT. Its translation is CASSLQENTEAFF.